These T cell receptor beta chains were read from a single sample in a study of T cell repertoires in ileal Crohn's disease. This table comes from immunoSEQ multiplex PCR, and its TCRdb copy is limited to in-frame clones, with some not included. Here the sample spans about 5,000 clones, around 83% being singletons. Sequencing was carried out using ileal tissue. Every receptor here comes from an adult with Crohn's disease. Each CDR3 is given with its conserved first and last residue. Each record gives: V gene, J gene, CDR3 protein.

>TRBV7-9|TRBJ2-7
CASSTPGTGYEQYF
>TRBV7-9|TRBJ1-3
CASRGSGSGNTIYF
>TRBV10-3|TRBJ1-1
CAISESGTQGGMNTEAFF
>TRBV6-5|TRBJ2-7
CASKQAGETYEQYF
>TRBV7-2|TRBJ2-7
CASSVTSGSSYEQYF
>TRBV27|TRBJ2-7
CASRRSGGGEQYF
>TRBV18|TRBJ2-2
CASSPEGANGELFF
>TRBV5-1|TRBJ2-5
CASSDRPQETQYF
>TRBV7-2|TRBJ2-5
CASSWGVVAGPEETQYF
>TRBV6-6|TRBJ2-3
CASSYGTSGSTDTQYF
>TRBV18|TRBJ2-7
CASSTGTGGGEQYF
>TRBV12-5|TRBJ2-3
CASGLASGDSDTQYF
>TRBV6-9|TRBJ1-2
CASSYLAANYGYTF
>TRBV25-1|TRBJ1-6
CASRPSDSTYNSPLHF
>TRBV28|TRBJ1-2
CASSLEPAGDGYTF
>TRBV27|TRBJ1-5
CASSRGYSNQPQHF
>TRBV11-2|TRBJ2-2
CASSTAGIGGELFF
>TRBV19|TRBJ2-5
CASRISGGRETQYF
>TRBV6-5|TRBJ2-7
CATLGGSGGSYEQYF
>TRBV28|TRBJ1-2
CASSLSGRWSKGYTF
>TRBV28|TRBJ2-1
CASRRGLAGGRGFNEQFF
>TRBV7-9|TRBJ2-5
CASSLVTGVQETQYF
>TRBV15|TRBJ2-3
CATSTPGASTDTQYF
>TRBV10-3|TRBJ2-7
CAISELAGVSYEQYF
>TRBV7-2|TRBJ1-6
CASSLGVREVGYNSPLHF
>TRBV29-1|TRBJ2-3
CSVETSGTDTQYF
>TRBV7-9|TRBJ2-2
CASSQSGELFF
>TRBV6-4|TRBJ2-4
CASSERAGGTNIQYF
>TRBV10-3|TRBJ1-1
CAITTGSTTEAFF
>TRBV6-1|TRBJ2-3
CASSELKRGWSDTQYF
>TRBV5-1|TRBJ2-5
CASSPVAGSQETQYF
>TRBV27|TRBJ2-1
CASRFRGTSRHNEQFF
>TRBV14|TRBJ2-3
CASSPRTGGTDTQYF
>TRBV9|TRBJ2-5
CASSASGGLRETQYF
>TRBV7-8|TRBJ2-5
CASSLAPRTGRETQYF
>TRBV9|TRBJ2-3
CASSPQLAGGPDTQYF
>TRBV30|TRBJ2-6
CAWTGTGGISVLTF
>TRBV5-5|TRBJ2-1
CASSLGASGETEQFF
>TRBV13|TRBJ1-2
CASSLGLRTGVHGYTF
>TRBV6-5|TRBJ1-2
CASSYSKQGSYGYTF
>TRBV28|TRBJ1-1
CASSLRTEAFF
>TRBV6-5|TRBJ1-4
CASSYSGGVGEKLFF
>TRBV6-1|TRBJ1-2
CASLGQRALDGGYTF
>TRBV4-1|TRBJ2-5
CASSRRWGEETQYF
>TRBV5-1|TRBJ2-2
CASSRGLGLNTGELFF
>TRBV28|TRBJ1-4
CASSLWGQLNEKLFF